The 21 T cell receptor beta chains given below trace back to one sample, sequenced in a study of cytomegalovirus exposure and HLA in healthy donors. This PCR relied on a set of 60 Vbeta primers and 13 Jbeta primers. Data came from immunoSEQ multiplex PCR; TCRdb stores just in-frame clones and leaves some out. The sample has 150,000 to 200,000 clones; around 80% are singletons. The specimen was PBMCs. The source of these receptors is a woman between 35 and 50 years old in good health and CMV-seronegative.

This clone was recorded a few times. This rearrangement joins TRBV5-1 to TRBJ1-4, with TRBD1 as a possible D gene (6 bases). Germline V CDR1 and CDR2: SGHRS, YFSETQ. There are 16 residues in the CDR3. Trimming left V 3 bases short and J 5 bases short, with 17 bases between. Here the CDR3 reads CASSWQMTGVNEKLFF. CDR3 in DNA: TGCGCCAGCAGCTGGCAGATGACAGGAGTAAATGAAAAACTGTTTTTT.

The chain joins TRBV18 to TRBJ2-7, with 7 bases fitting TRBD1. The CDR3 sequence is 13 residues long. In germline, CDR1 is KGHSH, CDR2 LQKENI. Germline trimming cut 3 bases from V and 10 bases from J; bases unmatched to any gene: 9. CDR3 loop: CASSPPGTALQYF. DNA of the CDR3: TGTGCCAGCTCACCGCCCGGGACAGCACTCCAGTACTTC.

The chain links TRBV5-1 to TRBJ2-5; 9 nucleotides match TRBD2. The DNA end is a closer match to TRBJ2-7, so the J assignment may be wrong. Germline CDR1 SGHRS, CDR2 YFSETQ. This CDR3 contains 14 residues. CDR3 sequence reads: CASARSGGFGEQYF. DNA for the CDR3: TGCGCCAGCGCCCGGAGCGGGGGGTTTGGCGAGCAGTACTTC.

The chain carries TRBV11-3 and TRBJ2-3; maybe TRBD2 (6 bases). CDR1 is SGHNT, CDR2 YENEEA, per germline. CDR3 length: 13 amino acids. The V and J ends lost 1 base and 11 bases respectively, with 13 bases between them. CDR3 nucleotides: TGTGCCAGCAGCTTAGCCCCGGGGGTCGGGCAGTATTTT. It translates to CASSLAPGVGQYF.

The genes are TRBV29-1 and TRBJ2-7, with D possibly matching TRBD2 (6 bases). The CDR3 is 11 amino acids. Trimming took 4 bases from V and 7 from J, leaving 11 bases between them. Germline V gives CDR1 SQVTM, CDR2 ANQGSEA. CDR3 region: CSVAGGVEQYF. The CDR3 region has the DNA TGCAGCGTTGCTGGAGGGGTTGAGCAGTACTTC.

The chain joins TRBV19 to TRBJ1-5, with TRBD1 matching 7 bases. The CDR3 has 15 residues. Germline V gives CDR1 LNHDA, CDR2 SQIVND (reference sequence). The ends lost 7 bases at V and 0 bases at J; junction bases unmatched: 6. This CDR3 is CASTQQGSSNQPQHF. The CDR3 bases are TGTGCCAGTACTCAACAGGGGTCTAGCAATCAGCCCCAGCATTTT.

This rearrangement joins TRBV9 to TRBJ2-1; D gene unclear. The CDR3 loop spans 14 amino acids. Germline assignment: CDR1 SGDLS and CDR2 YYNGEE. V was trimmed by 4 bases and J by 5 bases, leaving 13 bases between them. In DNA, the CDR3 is TGTGCCAGCAGCCCAGGTGGGTTCGACAATGAGCAGTTCTTC. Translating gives CASSPGGFDNEQFF.

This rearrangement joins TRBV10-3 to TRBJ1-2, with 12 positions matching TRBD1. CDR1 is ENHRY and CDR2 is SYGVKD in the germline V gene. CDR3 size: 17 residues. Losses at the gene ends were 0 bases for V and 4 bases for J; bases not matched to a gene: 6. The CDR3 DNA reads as TGTGCCATCAGTGAGTCTTGGGGGACAGGGGGCGCCTATGGCTACACCTTC. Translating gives CAISESWGTGGAYGYTF.

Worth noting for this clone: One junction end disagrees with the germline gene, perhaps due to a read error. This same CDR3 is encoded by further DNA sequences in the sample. The CDR3 DNA reads TGTGCCAGCATCAGGCTACAGGGGCTCGGGGACACTGAAGCCTTCTTT. This gives the protein CASIRLQGLGDTEAFF. J is TRBJ1-1 and V is TRBV28; TRBD1 matches at 7 bases. CDR1 MDHEN and CDR2 SYDVKM come from the germline V gene. The CDR3 extends over 16 amino acids.

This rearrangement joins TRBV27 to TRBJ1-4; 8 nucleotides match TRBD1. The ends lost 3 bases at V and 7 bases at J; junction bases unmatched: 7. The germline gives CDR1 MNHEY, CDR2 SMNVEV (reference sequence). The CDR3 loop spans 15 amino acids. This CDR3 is CASSFLRDRLEKLFF. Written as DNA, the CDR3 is TGTGCCAGCAGTTTCCTCCGGGACAGGCTTGAAAAACTGTTTTTT.

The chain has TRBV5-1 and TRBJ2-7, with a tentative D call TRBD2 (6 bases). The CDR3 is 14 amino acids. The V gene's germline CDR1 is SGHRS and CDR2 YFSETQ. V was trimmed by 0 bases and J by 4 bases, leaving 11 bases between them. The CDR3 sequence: CASSLGGGGYEQYF. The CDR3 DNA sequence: TGCGCCAGCAGCTTGGGGGGAGGAGGGTACGAGCAGTACTTC. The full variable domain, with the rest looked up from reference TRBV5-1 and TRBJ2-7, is KAGVTQTPRYLIKTRGQQVTLSCSPISGHRSVSWYQQTPGQGLQFLFEYFSETQRNKGNFPGRFSGRQFSNSRSEMNVSTLELGDSALYLCASSLGGGGYEQYFGPGTRLTVT.

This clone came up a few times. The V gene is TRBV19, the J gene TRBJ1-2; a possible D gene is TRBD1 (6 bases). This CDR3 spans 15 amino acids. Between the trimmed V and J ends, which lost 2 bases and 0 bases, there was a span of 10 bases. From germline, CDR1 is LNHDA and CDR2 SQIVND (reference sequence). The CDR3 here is CASSIRDTSNYGYTF. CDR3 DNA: TGTGCCAGTAGTATACGGGACACATCTAACTATGGCTACACCTTC.

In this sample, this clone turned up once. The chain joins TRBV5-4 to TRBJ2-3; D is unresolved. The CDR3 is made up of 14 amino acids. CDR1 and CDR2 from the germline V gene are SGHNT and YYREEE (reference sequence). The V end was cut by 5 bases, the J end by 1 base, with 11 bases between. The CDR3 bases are TGTGCCAGCAGAAAAGTTGAGGGCACAGATACGCAGTATTTT. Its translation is CASRKVEGTDTQYF. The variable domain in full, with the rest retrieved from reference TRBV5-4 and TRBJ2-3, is ETGVTQSPTHLIKTRGQQVTLRCSSQSGHNTVSWYQQALGQGPQFIFQYYREEENGRGNFPPRFSGLQFPNYSSELNVNALELDDSALYLCASRKVEGTDTQYFGPGTRLTVL.

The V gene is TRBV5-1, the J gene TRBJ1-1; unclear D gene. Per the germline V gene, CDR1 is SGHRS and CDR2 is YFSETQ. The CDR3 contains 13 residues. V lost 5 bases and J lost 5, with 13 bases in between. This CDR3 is CASRLDISTEAFF. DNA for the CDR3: TGCGCCAGCAGACTAGACATTTCTACTGAAGCTTTCTTT. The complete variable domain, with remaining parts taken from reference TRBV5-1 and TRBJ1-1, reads KAGVTQTPRYLIKTRGQQVTLSCSPISGHRSVSWYQQTPGQGLQFLFEYFSETQRNKGNFPGRFSGRQFSNSRSEMNVSTLELGDSALYLCASRLDISTEAFFGQGTRLTVV.

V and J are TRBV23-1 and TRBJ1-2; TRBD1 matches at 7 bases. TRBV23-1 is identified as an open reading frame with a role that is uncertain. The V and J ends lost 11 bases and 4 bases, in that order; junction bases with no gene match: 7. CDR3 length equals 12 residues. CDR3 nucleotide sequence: TGCGCCGCCAGGGGGATCTTCTATGGCTACACCTTC. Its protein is CAARGIFYGYTF.

The CDR3 is CASSDALVNEKLFF. The CDR3 DNA is TGTGCCAGCAGTGACGCGCTTGTAAATGAAAAACTGTTTTTT. The rearrangement uses TRBV6-1 and TRBJ1-4; D not certain. Trimming shortened V by 3 bases and J by 5 bases, and 10 bases separated the two germline ends. The CDR3 spans 14 residues. Germline V gene data show CDR1 as MNHNS and CDR2 as SASEGT.

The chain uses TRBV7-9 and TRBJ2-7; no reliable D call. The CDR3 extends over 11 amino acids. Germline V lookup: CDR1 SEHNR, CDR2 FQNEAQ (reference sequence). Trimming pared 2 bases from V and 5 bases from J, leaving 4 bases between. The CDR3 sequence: CASSLINEQYF. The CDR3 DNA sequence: TGTGCCAGCAGCTTAATTAACGAGCAGTACTTC.

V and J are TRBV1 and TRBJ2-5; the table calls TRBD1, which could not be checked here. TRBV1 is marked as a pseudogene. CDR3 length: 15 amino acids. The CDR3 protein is CTSSHRQLPQETQYF. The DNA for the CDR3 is TGCACCAGCAGCCACCGTCAGTTGCCGCAAGAGACCCAGTACTTC.

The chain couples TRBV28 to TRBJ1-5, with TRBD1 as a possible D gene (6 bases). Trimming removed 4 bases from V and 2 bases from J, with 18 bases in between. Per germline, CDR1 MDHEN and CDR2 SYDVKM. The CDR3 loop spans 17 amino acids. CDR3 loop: CASSSWTALGRNQPQHF. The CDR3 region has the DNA TGTGCCAGCAGTTCATGGACAGCCTTAGGTCGCAATCAGCCCCAGCATTTT.

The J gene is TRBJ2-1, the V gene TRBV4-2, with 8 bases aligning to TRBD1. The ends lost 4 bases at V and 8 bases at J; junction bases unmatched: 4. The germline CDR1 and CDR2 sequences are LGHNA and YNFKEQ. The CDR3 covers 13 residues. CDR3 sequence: CASSPPGQDEQFF. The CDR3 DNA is TGTGCCAGCAGCCCTCCGGGACAGGATGAGCAGTTCTTC.

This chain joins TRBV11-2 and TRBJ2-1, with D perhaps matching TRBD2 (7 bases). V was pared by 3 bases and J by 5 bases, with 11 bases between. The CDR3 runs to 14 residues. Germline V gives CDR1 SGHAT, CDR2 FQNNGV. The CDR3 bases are TGTGCCAGCAGCTTTCCGGGGGGCAACAATGAGCAGTTCTTC. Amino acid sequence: CASSFPGGNNEQFF.